This entry lists 3 T cell receptor beta chains sequenced from one sample in a study of control samples from healthy donors and cancer patients. Clones were sequenced by immunoSEQ multiplex PCR, and TCRdb holds only the in-frame ones, with some missing. The data contain over 150,000 clones, roughly 94% of them singletons. Sequenced sample: blood. The receptors shown here come from a woman between 18 and 29 years old in good health.

The chain has TRBV6-2 or TRBV6-3 and TRBJ1-2; perhaps TRBD1 as D (5 bases). This CDR3 region has 13 residues. V was clipped by 6 bases and J by 2 bases, with 10 bases between them. Germline V lookup: CDR1 MNHEY, CDR2 SVGEGT. The CDR3 DNA follows: TGTGCCAGCAGCATGGGGCAGAACTATGGCTACACCTTC. Translating gives CASSMGQNYGYTF.

The CDR3 nucleotides read TGTGCCAGCACTGGGGGAGAGACCTACAATGAGCAGTTCTTC. It specifies CASTGGETYNEQFF. The gene calls are TRBV25-1 and TRBJ2-1; the D gene could be TRBD1 or TRBD2 (5 bases each). Trimming removed 7 bases at V and 2 bases at J, with 12 bases between. The CDR3 has 14 amino acids. Germline V gene lookup returns CDR1 MGHDK and CDR2 SYGVNS.

This clone has just one count. The chain is built from TRBV13 and TRBJ2-1, with 8 bases fitting TRBD1. The junction had 8 bases not matched to a gene; V was cut back by 3 bases and J by 4 bases. CDR3 length: 16 amino acids. Germline lookup yields CDR1 PRHDT and CDR2 FYEKMQ (reference sequence). Written as DNA, the CDR3 is TGTGCCAGCAGCTTGACCAGGGGGCAGGGGTACAATGAGCAGTTCTTC. It encodes CASSLTRGQGYNEQFF.